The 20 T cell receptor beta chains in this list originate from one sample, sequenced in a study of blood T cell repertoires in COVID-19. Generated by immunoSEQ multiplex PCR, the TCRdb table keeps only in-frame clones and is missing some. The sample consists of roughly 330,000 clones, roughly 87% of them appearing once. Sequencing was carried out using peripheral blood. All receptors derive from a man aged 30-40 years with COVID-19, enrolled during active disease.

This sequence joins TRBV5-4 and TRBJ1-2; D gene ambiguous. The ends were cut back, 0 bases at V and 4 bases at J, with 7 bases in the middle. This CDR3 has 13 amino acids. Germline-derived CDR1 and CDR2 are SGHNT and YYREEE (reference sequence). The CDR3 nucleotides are TGTGCCAGCAGCTTGGGCAGTTCCTATGGCTACACCTTC. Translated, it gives CASSLGSSYGYTF.

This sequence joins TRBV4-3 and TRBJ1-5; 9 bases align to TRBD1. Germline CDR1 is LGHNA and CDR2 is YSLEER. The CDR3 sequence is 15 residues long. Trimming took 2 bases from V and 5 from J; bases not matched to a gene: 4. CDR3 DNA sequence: TGCGCCAGCAGCCAACTTTGGACAGGGGATCAGCCCCAGCATTTT. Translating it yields CASSQLWTGDQPQHF.

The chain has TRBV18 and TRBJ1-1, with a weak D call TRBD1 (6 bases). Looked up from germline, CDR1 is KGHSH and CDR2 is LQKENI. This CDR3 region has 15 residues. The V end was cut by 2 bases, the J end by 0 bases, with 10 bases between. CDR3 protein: CASSPSRGMNTEAFF. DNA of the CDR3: TGTGCCAGCTCACCATCTAGGGGGATGAACACTGAAGCTTTCTTT.

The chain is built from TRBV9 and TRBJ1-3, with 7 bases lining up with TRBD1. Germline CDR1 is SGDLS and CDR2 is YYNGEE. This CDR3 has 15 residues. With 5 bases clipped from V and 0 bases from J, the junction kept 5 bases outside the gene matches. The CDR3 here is CASRKGQASGNTIYF. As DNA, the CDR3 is TGTGCCAGCAGAAAAGGACAGGCCTCTGGAAACACCATATATTTT.

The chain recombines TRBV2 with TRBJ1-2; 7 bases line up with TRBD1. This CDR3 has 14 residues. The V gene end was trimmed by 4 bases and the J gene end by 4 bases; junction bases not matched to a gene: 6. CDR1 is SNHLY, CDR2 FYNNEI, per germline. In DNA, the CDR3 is TGTGCCAGCAGTGGGACAGGACTTGGCTATGGCTACACCTTC. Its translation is CASSGTGLGYGYTF.

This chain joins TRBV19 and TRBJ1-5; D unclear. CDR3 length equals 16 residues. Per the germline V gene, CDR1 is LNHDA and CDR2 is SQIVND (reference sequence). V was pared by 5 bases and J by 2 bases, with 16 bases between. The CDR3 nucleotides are TGTGCCAGTAGTCCTGGCGGGGTATTTGGCAATCAGCCCCAGCATTTT. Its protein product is CASSPGGVFGNQPQHF.

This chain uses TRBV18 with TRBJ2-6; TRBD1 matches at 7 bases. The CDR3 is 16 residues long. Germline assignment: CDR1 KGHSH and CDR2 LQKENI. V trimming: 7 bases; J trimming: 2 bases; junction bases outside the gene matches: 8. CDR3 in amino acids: CASFGQVSTGANVLTF. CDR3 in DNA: TGTGCCAGCTTCGGACAGGTATCGACTGGGGCCAACGTCCTGACTTTC.

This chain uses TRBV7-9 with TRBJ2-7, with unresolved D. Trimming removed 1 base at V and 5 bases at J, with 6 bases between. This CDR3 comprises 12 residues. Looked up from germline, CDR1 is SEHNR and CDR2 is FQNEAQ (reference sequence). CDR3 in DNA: TGTGCCAGCAGCTTAGGAGGTGACGAGCAGTACTTC. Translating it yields CASSLGGDEQYF.

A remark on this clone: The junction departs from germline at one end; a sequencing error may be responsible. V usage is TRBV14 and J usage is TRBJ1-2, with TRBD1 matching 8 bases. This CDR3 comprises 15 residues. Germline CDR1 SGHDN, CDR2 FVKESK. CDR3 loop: CASSQDGHYRGTLSF. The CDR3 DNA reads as TGTGCCAGCAGCCAAGATGGACACTACAGGGGGACGCTTTCCTTC.

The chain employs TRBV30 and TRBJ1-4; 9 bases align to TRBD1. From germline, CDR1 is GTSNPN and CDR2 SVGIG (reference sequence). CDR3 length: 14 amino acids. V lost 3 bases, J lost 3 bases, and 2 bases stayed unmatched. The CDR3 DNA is TGTGCCTGGAGCCGGACAGGGGCTAATGAAAAACTGTTTTTT. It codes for CAWSRTGANEKLFF.

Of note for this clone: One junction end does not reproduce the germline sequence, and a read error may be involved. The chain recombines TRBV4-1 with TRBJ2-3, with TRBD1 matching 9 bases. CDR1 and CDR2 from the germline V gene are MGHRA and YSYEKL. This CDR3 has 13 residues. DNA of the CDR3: TGCGCCAGCAGCCGAGAAGACAGGGGGTCCCCTTTTTTT. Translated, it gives CASSREDRGSPFF.

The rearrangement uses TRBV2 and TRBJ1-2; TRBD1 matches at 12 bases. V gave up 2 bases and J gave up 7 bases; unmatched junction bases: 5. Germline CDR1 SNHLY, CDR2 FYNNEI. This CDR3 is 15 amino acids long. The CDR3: CASSETGQGALGYTF. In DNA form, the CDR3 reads TGTGCCAGCAGTGAAACGGGACAGGGGGCGCTTGGCTACACCTTC.

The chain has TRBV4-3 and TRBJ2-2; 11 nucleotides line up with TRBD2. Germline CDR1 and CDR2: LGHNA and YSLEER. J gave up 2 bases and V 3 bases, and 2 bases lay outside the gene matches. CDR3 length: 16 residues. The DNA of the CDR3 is TGCGCCAGCAGCCAGAGACTAGCGGGAAACACCGGGGAGCTGTTTTTT. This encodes CASSQRLAGNTGELFF.

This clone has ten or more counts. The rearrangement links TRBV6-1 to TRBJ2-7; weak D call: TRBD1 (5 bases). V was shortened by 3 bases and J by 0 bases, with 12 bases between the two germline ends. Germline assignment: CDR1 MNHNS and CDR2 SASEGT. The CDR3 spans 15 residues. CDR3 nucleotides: TGTGCCAGCAGTGATGGGCCAGGGAACTCCTACGAGCAGTACTTC. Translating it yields CASSDGPGNSYEQYF.

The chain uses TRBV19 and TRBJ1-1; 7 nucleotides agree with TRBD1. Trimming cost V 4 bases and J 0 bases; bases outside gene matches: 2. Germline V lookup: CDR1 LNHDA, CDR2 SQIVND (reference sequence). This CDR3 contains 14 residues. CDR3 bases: TGTGCCAGTAGTAACAGGGGCTTGAACACTGAAGCTTTCTTT. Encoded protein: CASSNRGLNTEAFF.

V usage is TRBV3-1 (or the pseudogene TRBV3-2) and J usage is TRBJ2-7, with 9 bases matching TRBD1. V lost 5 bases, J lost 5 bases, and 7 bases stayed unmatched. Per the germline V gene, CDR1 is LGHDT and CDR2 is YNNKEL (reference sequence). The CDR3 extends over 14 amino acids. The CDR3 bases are TGTGCCAGCAGCGAGGGACAGGGTTACAACGAGCAGTACTTC. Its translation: CASSEGQGYNEQYF.

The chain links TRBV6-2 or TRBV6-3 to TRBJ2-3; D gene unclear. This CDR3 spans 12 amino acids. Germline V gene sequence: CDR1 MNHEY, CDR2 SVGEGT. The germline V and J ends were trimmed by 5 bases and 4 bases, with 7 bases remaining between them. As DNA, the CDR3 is TGTGCCAGCAGTCCCACTTCAGATACGCAGTATTTT. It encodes CASSPTSDTQYF.

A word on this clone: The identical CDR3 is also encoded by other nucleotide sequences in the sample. CDR3 sequence reads: CASSIGRAYGYTF. CDR3 in DNA: TGTGCCAGTAGTATTGGCAGGGCCTATGGCTACACCTTC. The V and J genes are TRBV19 and TRBJ1-2; perhaps TRBD1 as D (5 bases). The V gene's germline CDR1 is LNHDA and CDR2 SQIVND (reference sequence). The V gene lost 3 bases and the J gene lost 4 bases, with 9 bases spanning the gap. The CDR3 extends over 13 amino acids.

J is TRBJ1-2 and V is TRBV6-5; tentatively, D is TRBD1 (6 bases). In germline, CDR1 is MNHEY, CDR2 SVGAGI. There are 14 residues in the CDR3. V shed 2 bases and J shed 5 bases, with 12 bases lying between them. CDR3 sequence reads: CASSYAQGSYGYTF. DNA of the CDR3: TGTGCCAGCAGTTACGCGCAGGGGTCGTATGGCTACACCTTC.

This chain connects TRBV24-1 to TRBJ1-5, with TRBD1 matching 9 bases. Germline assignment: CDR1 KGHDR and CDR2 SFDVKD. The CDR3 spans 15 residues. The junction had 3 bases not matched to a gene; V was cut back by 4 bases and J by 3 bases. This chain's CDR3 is CATSDRTGDNQPQHF. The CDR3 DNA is TGTGCCACCAGTGACCGGACAGGGGACAATCAGCCCCAGCATTTT.